A single sample is the source of the 10 T cell receptor beta chains below, sequenced in a study of cytotoxic CD8 clonotypes in ibrutinib-treated CLL. The table came from immunoSEQ multiplex PCR; TCRdb's copy has only in-frame clones and leaves some out. The table lists about 50,000 clones, around 78% of them singletons. Sequencing used PBMCs, obtained after 24 months of ibrutinib treatment. The origin of the receptors is a human donor with chronic lymphocytic leukemia.

J is TRBJ2-1 and V is TRBV29-1; a weak D match, TRBD2 (5 bases). The CDR3 is 13 amino acids. The V and J ends lost 3 bases and 7 bases respectively, with 13 bases between them. Germline lookup yields CDR1 SQVTM and CDR2 ANQGSEA. The CDR3 loop reads CSVDGPSGNEQFF. CDR3 sequence (DNA): TGCAGCGTTGACGGGCCCAGCGGTAATGAGCAGTTCTTC.

The V and J genes are TRBV19 and TRBJ1-2; TRBD1 matches 7 bases. J lost 3 bases, V lost 5 bases, and 6 bases had no gene match. This CDR3 has 14 residues. Germline CDR1 and CDR2: LNHDA and SQIVND (reference sequence). CDR3 DNA: TGTGCCAGTAGTCCAGGGGGTGGCTACTATGGCTACACCTTC. Protein product: CASSPGGGYYGYTF.

The chain links TRBV6-6 to TRBJ2-7; D perhaps matches TRBD2 (5 bases). Germline-derived CDR1 and CDR2 are MNHNY and SVGAGI (reference sequence). V dropped 4 bases and J dropped 0 bases, with 16 bases sitting between them. The CDR3 totals 16 residues. As DNA, the CDR3 is TGTGCCAGCAGTTCCCGCACGCGGAGGCGCTCCTACGAGCAGTACTTC. Amino acid sequence: CASSSRTRRRSYEQYF.

This clone was seen a few times. The V gene is TRBV28, the J gene TRBJ1-2; D is perhaps TRBD1 (6 bases). This CDR3 is 13 amino acids long. Germline V gives CDR1 MDHEN, CDR2 SYDVKM. V was cut by 5 bases and J by 2 bases, with 9 bases left in between. The CDR3 bases are TGTGCCAGCAGTCTGGGGGCCAACTATGGCTACACCTTC. As protein: CASSLGANYGYTF.

The chain is built from TRBV29-1 and TRBJ2-5, with 8 bases that match TRBD2. V lost 8 bases, J lost 0 bases, and 8 bases stayed unmatched. Germline V gene lookup returns CDR1 SQVTM and CDR2 ANQGSEA. The CDR3 is 14 amino acids. CDR3 region: CSLGLAGHQETQYF. The DNA of the CDR3 is TGCAGCTTGGGGTTAGCGGGACACCAAGAGACCCAGTACTTC.

J is TRBJ1-2 and V is TRBV7-2; TRBD1 is a possible D gene (5 bases). Germline CDR1 is SGHTA and CDR2 is FQGNSA. The CDR3 is made up of 14 amino acids. The V end was cut by 4 bases, the J end by 8 bases, with 17 bases between. This CDR3 reads CASSSFLGARGYTF. The CDR3 DNA is TGTGCCAGCAGCTCCTTTCTCGGGGCTCGGGGCTACACCTTC.

As DNA, the CDR3 is TGCAGCGTTTCCGACGGGAAATATGGCTACACCTTC. Translated, it gives CSVSDGKYGYTF. This chain joins TRBV29-1 and TRBJ1-2; no clear D gene. The V gene's germline CDR1 is SQVTM and CDR2 ANQGSEA. Trimming pared 5 bases from V and 5 bases from J, leaving 12 bases between. The CDR3 runs to 12 residues. The full variable domain, completed using reference TRBV29-1 and TRBJ1-2, is SAVISQKPSRDICQRGTSLTIQCQVDSQVTMMFWYRQQPGQSLTLIATANQGSEATYESGFVIDKFPISRPNLTFSTLTVSNMSPEDSSIYLCSVSDGKYGYTFGSGTRLTVV.

The chain recombines TRBV19 with TRBJ2-1, with D perhaps matching TRBD2 (5 bases). Between the trimmed V and J ends, which lost 8 bases and 10 bases, there was a span of 27 bases. Germline V gives CDR1 LNHDA, CDR2 SQIVND (reference sequence). This CDR3 comprises 16 residues. DNA for the CDR3: TGTGCCAGTGGACCTAGCCTTCGGGAAACTAATAGGGAGCAGTTCTTC. Translation gives CASGPSLRETNREQFF.

The chain recombines TRBV7-9 with TRBJ1-1; weak D call: TRBD1 (6 bases). Germline values: CDR1 SEHNR, CDR2 FQNEAQ (reference sequence). The CDR3 is 12 residues long. V was clipped by 6 bases and J by 7 bases, with 12 bases between them. CDR3 nucleotide sequence: TGTGCCAGCAGGCGAAGGACAGATGAAGCTTTCTTT. This gives the protein CASRRRTDEAFF.

This clone was found once. This chain connects TRBV5-4 to TRBJ2-7, with a possible D match to TRBD1 (6 bases). Germline CDR1 SGHNT, CDR2 YYREEE (reference sequence). With 4 bases removed from V and 5 bases from J, the gap between germline ends came to 22 bases. The CDR3 is 16 residues long. CDR3 in amino acids: CASSKVGTLGGDEQYF. CDR3 coding DNA: TGTGCCAGCAGCAAGGTCGGGACACTTGGGGGTGACGAGCAGTACTTC.